The 26 T cell receptor beta chains presented below share a single source sample, sequenced in a study of blood T cells in healthy people across ages. Alongside a J-beta primer mix, a sample-barcoded 5' primer served in a second PCR lasting roughly 6 to 11 cycles. Via MiXCR, TCRdb re-called the 5' RACE reads, giving one row per CDR3 protein. The profile shows approximately 800,000 distinct CDR3 sequences, less than 80% of them singletons. Input material: blood. Receptors originate from a man aged 25-45 years in good health.

The CDR3 DNA is TGTGCCAGCAGATCACCCGGGACTGCCGGTAGCACAGATACGCAGTATTTT. It yields the protein CASRSPGTAGSTDTQYF. V gene TRBV27 combines with J gene TRBJ2-3; possibly TRBD2 for D (6 bases). V gave up 6 bases and J gave up 0 bases, with 19 bases separating them. Germline CDR1 MNHEY, CDR2 SMNVEV (reference sequence). The CDR3 consists of 17 residues.

This rearrangement joins TRBV20-1 to TRBJ2-5; 8 nucleotides line up with TRBD1. V was clipped by 6 bases and J by 6 bases; unmatched bases: 9. The CDR3 is 13 amino acids. In germline, CDR1 is DFQATT, CDR2 SNEGSKA (reference sequence). CDR3 residues: CSATTGAVQTQYF. In nucleotides, the CDR3 is TGCAGTGCAACGACAGGGGCTGTTCAGACCCAGTACTTC.

The chain employs TRBV28 and TRBJ2-1; 10 bases fit TRBD2. The V and J ends lost 3 bases and 9 bases, in that order; junction bases with no gene match: 8. The CDR3 spans 15 residues. Germline CDR1 is MDHEN and CDR2 is SYDVKM. CDR3 in amino acids: CASSFLERGGFEQFF. The CDR3 bases are TGTGCCAGCAGTTTCCTGGAGCGGGGGGGTTTTGAGCAGTTCTTC.

The chain is built from TRBV6-5 and TRBJ1-2, with D unclear. V dropped 7 bases and J dropped 4 bases, with 10 bases sitting between them. The CDR3 has 12 residues. Per germline, CDR1 MNHEY and CDR2 SVGAGI. CDR3: CASTPGPYGYTF. For the CDR3, the DNA is TGTGCCAGCACCCCCGGACCCTATGGCTACACCTTC.

This chain links TRBV5-6 with TRBJ1-1; a weak D match, TRBD1 (5 bases). The CDR3 extends over 14 amino acids. Germline V lookup: CDR1 SGHDT, CDR2 YYEEEE. Trimming stripped 4 bases from V and 1 base from J, with 11 bases between. The CDR3 spells CASSQRDWNTEAFF. CDR3 in DNA: TGTGCCAGCAGCCAACGGGACTGGAACACTGAAGCTTTCTTT.

Comments on this clonotype: This clone may be a read error of a much larger clone one base away. The gene calls are TRBV5-1 and TRBJ2-3; D is uncertain. The CDR3 length is 15 residues. V lost 0 bases to trimming and J lost 0 bases, with 8 bases between them. Germline loops: CDR1 SGHRS, CDR2 YFSETQ. The CDR3 sequence is CASSLVRISTDTQYF. The CDR3 DNA is TGCGCCAGCAGCTTGGTTAGAATCAGCACAGATACGCAGTATTTT. The whole variable domain, remainder taken from reference TRBV5-1 and TRBJ2-3, is KAGVTQTPRYLIKTRGQQVTLSCSPISGHRSVSWYQQTPGQGLQFLFEYFSETQRNKGNFPGRFSGRQFSNSRSEMNVSTLELGDSALYLCASSLVRISTDTQYFGPGTRLTVL.

This CDR3 reads CASSQEDGARYQETQYF. In DNA, the CDR3 is TGTGCCAGCAGCCAAGAGGACGGGGCTCGGTACCAAGAGACCCAGTACTTC. The V call is TRBV4-2, the J call TRBJ2-5; D might be TRBD1 or TRBD2, each matching 5 bases. The CDR3 is 17 amino acids. Germline assignment: CDR1 LGHNA and CDR2 YNFKEQ. V lost 0 bases, J lost 0 bases, and 14 bases lay in between.

This chain joins TRBV6-6 and TRBJ2-1; tentatively, D is TRBD2 (6 bases). With the DNA end fitting TRBJ2-7 better, the J assignment may be wrong. The CDR3 is made up of 15 amino acids. Germline CDR1 and CDR2: MNHNY and SVGAGI (reference sequence). CDR3 protein: CASSYPPGDSYEQYF. The CDR3 nucleotides read TGTGCCAGCAGTTACCCGCCGGGGGACTCCTACGAGCAGTACTTC.

This clonotype has just a few counts. The V call is TRBV12-3 or TRBV12-4, the J call TRBJ2-7; D not certain. The germline V and J ends were trimmed by 5 bases and 11 bases, with 16 bases remaining between them. The CDR3 sequence is 12 residues long. In DNA form, the CDR3 reads TGTGCCAGCAGTAAGGACCATTTAATAAAGTACTTC. Residues: CASSKDHLIKYF.

The rearrangement joins TRBV10-3 to TRBJ2-7; D uncertain. The V gene's germline CDR1 is ENHRY and CDR2 SYGVKD. This CDR3 comprises 14 residues. The V end lost 3 bases, the J end lost 3 bases, and 12 bases lay between the germline ends. The CDR3 region is CAISEGRSGYEQYF. In DNA, the CDR3 is TGTGCCATCAGTGAAGGTCGCTCCGGCTACGAGCAGTACTTC.

This chain uses TRBV29-1 with TRBJ1-6; D possibly corresponds to TRBD1 (5 bases). This CDR3 spans 13 amino acids. The germline V gene encodes CDR1 SQVTM and CDR2 ANQGSEA. Trimming removed 6 bases from V and 5 bases from J, with 11 bases in between. CDR3 coding DNA: TGCAGCGTGGGGGAGCCGAATAATTCACCCCTCCACTTT. The encoded protein is CSVGEPNNSPLHF.

The sample holds a few counts of this clonotype. The gene calls are TRBV9 and TRBJ2-1; D might be TRBD1 or TRBD2, each matching 5 bases. The CDR3 is 14 amino acids. The V end was cut by 6 bases, the J end by 5 bases, with 15 bases between. Germline assignment: CDR1 SGDLS and CDR2 YYNGEE. The CDR3 DNA is TGTGCCAGCACCCGCTCCGGGACGGACAATGAGCAGTTCTTC. Translating gives CASTRSGTDNEQFF.

V usage is TRBV10-3 and J usage is TRBJ2-7, with 8 bases fitting TRBD2. Germline V gene data show CDR1 as ENHRY and CDR2 as SYGVKD. After removal of 3 bases from V and 3 bases from J, the junction contained 7 bases not matched to a gene. This CDR3 spans 15 amino acids. CDR3 nucleotide sequence: TGTGCCATCAGTGAAGGAGCGGGGGCCGTCTACGAGCAGTACTTC. Translation: CAISEGAGAVYEQYF.

V is TRBV7-2 and J is TRBJ2-7; possibly TRBD2 for D (6 bases). This CDR3 comprises 14 residues. Germline V gene data show CDR1 as SGHTA and CDR2 as FQGNSA. V gave up 4 bases and J gave up 4 bases, with 14 bases separating them. The CDR3 reads CASSSSKGGYEQYF. In DNA form, the CDR3 reads TGTGCCAGCAGCTCGAGTAAGGGAGGATACGAGCAGTACTTC.

This chain's CDR3 is CASSLGTGVGNTIYF. In nucleotides, the CDR3 is TGTGCCAGCAGCCTGGGGACAGGGGTTGGAAACACCATATATTTT. J is TRBJ1-3 and V is TRBV4-2, with TRBD1 matching 10 bases. CDR1 is LGHNA and CDR2 is YNFKEQ in the germline V gene. J gave up 3 bases and V 4 bases, and 3 bases lay outside the gene matches. CDR3 length: 15 residues.

There are a few counts of this clonotype. This chain connects TRBV9 to TRBJ2-5; possible D gene TRBD1, 5 bases. Germline lookup yields CDR1 SGDLS and CDR2 YYNGEE. This CDR3 is built from 17 residues. Trimming stripped 3 bases from V and 2 bases from J, with 20 bases between. The CDR3 DNA follows: TGTGCCAGCAGCGAAGGCCGGCGTGTTGGGGCTCAAGAGACCCAGTACTTC. Encoded protein: CASSEGRRVGAQETQYF.

The chain recombines TRBV7-2 with TRBJ2-3; TRBD2 agrees at 7 bases. CDR1 is SGHTA, CDR2 FQGNSA, per germline. The CDR3 is made up of 16 amino acids. V lost 3 bases to trimming and J lost 1 base; unmatched junction nucleotides: 7. The CDR3 region has the DNA TGTGCCAGCAGCTTCCGACTAGCCCCCCGCACAGATACGCAGTATTTT. Translated: CASSFRLAPRTDTQYF.

V and J are TRBV20-1 and TRBJ2-1; 8 bases line up with TRBD2. Unmatched junction bases numbered 3, after V lost 5 bases and J lost 9 bases. Germline V lookup: CDR1 DFQATT, CDR2 SNEGSKA (reference sequence). The CDR3 loop spans 11 amino acids. CDR3 loop: CSAREGGEQFF. CDR3 nucleotides: TGCAGTGCTCGGGAGGGTGGTGAGCAGTTCTTC.

The chain is built from TRBV7-9 and TRBJ2-5; D is possibly TRBD1 (6 bases). The CDR3 is made up of 13 amino acids. V lost 5 bases, J lost 11 bases, and 18 bases lay in between. Germline values: CDR1 SEHNR, CDR2 FQNEAQ (reference sequence). CDR3: CASSIQGLYEQYF. In DNA, the CDR3 is TGTGCCAGCAGCATTCAGGGGTTATATGAGCAGTACTTC.

The CDR3 coding sequence is TGTGCCAGCAGTGAAGAAACAGGCACTGAAGCTTTCTTT. Translation: CASSEETGTEAFF. The gene calls are TRBV6-1 and TRBJ1-1; a possible D gene is TRBD1 (5 bases). The CDR3 loop spans 13 amino acids. Trimming took off 1 base at V and 4 bases at J, with 7 bases between the two ends. Per germline, CDR1 MNHNS and CDR2 SASEGT.

V is TRBV15 and J is TRBJ2-3; D ambiguous. CDR3 length equals 14 residues. Between the trimmed V and J ends, which lost 1 base and 4 bases, there was a span of 9 bases. Germline V lookup: CDR1 LNHNV, CDR2 YYDKDF (reference sequence). This CDR3 is CATSRVGAADTQYF. The CDR3, as DNA: TGTGCCACCAGCAGAGTAGGAGCTGCAGATACGCAGTATTTT. Full variable domain (outside the CDR3, taken from reference TRBV15 and TRBJ2-3): DAMVIQNPRYQVTQFGKPVTLSCSQTLNHNVMYWYQQKSSQAPKLLFHYYDKDFNNEADTPDNFQSRRPNTSFCFLDIRSPGLGDTAMYLCATSRVGAADTQYFGPGTRLTVL.

This chain links TRBV7-8 with TRBJ2-1; TRBD1 might be the D (6 bases). Per the germline V gene, CDR1 is SGHVS and CDR2 is FQNEAQ. V was cut by 1 base and J by 6 bases, with 16 bases left in between. This CDR3 contains 16 residues. The CDR3 here is CASSLGGLGAANEQFF. CDR3 in DNA: TGTGCCAGCAGCTTAGGAGGTTTGGGGGCGGCCAATGAGCAGTTCTTC.

V gene TRBV7-2 combines with J gene TRBJ2-2, with D perhaps matching TRBD1 (6 bases). V was shortened by 5 bases and J by 6 bases, with 13 bases between the two germline ends. CDR3 length: 14 residues. Germline-derived CDR1 and CDR2 are SGHTA and FQGNSA. In DNA form, the CDR3 reads TGTGCCAGCAGCGCCCTACAGGGTCCCGGGGAGCTGTTTTTT. Residues: CASSALQGPGELFF.

The V and J genes are TRBV19 and TRBJ2-3; D might be TRBD1 (6 bases). CDR3 length: 11 amino acids. CDR1 is LNHDA, CDR2 SQIVND, per germline (reference sequence). V was cut by 7 bases and J by 5 bases, with 7 bases left in between. CDR3 coding DNA: TGTGCCAGTACAGGGGTAGATACGCAGTATTTT. Protein product: CASTGVDTQYF.

V usage is TRBV9 and J usage is TRBJ2-4; TRBD2 matches 9 bases. TRBJ2-7 explains the end of the DNA better; the J call may be wrong. This CDR3 spans 15 amino acids. Germline CDR1 is SGDLS and CDR2 is YYNGEE. The DNA of the CDR3 is TGTGCCAGCAGCCCACAGGGACTAGCTTCGTACGAGCAGTACTTC. Translated, it gives CASSPQGLASYEQYF.

CDR3 DNA: TGCAGCGTTGAAGACCCCGCGGGGAATAGCGACGAGCAGTACTTC. Translating gives CSVEDPAGNSDEQYF. The rearrangement links TRBV29-1 to TRBJ2-7; TRBD2 is a possible D gene (6 bases). CDR3 length: 15 amino acids. Germline-derived CDR1 and CDR2 are SQVTM and ANQGSEA. Deletions cut 0 bases from V and 5 bases from J, with 17 bases between.